The 31 T cell receptor beta chains given below trace back to one sample, sequenced in a study of control samples from healthy donors and cancer patients. Method: immunoSEQ multiplex PCR; TCRdb's copy keeps in-frame clones and lacks some. The repertoire holds about 71,000 clones, just under 90% seen once, with around a fifth in the top ten. The sequenced sample consisted of PBMCs. The receptor set was obtained from a man aged 55 to 70 with lung cancer.

This chain uses TRBV6-5 with TRBJ1-6; D perhaps matches TRBD1 (5 bases). Per germline, CDR1 MNHEY and CDR2 SVGAGI. The ends were cut back, 4 bases at V and 5 bases at J, with 15 bases in the middle. The CDR3 runs to 16 residues. This CDR3 reads CASSSALGDNNSPLHF. CDR3 sequence (DNA): TGTGCCAGCAGTTCGGCCCTAGGGGATAATAATTCACCCCTCCACTTT.

This clone came up once. V usage is TRBV18 and J usage is TRBJ2-3, with TRBD2 matching over 9 bases. CDR1 KGHSH and CDR2 LQKENI come from the germline V gene. V trimming: 2 bases; J trimming: 2 bases; junction bases outside the gene matches: 5. This CDR3 region has 16 residues. The chain's CDR3 is CASSPSTSGNTDTQYF. As DNA, the CDR3 is TGTGCCAGCTCACCATCGACTAGCGGCAACACAGATACGCAGTATTTT.

This clone was observed once. V usage is TRBV5-6 and J usage is TRBJ1-4; D remains unclear. There are 13 residues in the CDR3. V gave up 0 bases and J gave up 7 bases, with 7 bases separating them. The V gene's germline CDR1 is SGHDT and CDR2 YYEEEE. The CDR3 region is CASSLGESEKLFF. CDR3 DNA sequence: TGTGCCAGCAGCTTGGGGGAAAGTGAAAAACTGTTTTTT.

The chain links TRBV6-5 to TRBJ1-2; D is possibly TRBD1 (5 bases). CDR1 is MNHEY, CDR2 SVGAGI, per germline. The CDR3 runs 13 residues. The V and J ends lost 5 bases and 2 bases respectively, with 9 bases between them. CDR3 in DNA: TGTGCCAGCAGTCGGACACCGAACTATGGCTACACCTTC. This sequence encodes CASSRTPNYGYTF.

The CDR3 sequence: CASSGVDEAFF. The CDR3 region has the DNA TGTGCCAGCAGTGGCGTAGATGAAGCTTTCTTT. The rearrangement links TRBV2 to TRBJ1-1; D unclear. Germline V gene data show CDR1 as SNHLY and CDR2 as FYNNEI. The ends were cut back, 4 bases at V and 7 bases at J, with 7 bases in the middle. The CDR3 spans 11 residues.

The rearrangement joins TRBV6-6 to TRBJ1-6; TRBD1 is a possible D gene (5 bases). V lost 10 bases to trimming and J lost 9 bases, with 22 bases between them. The length of the CDR3 is 15 residues. The germline V gene encodes CDR1 MNHNY and CDR2 SVGAGI (reference sequence). This CDR3 is CATVLGPPGGSPLHF. CDR3 nucleotide sequence: TGTGCCACCGTTCTCGGACCACCGGGGGGTTCACCCCTCCACTTT.

The chain uses TRBV5-1 and TRBJ1-4; TRBD1 agrees at 9 bases. The ends lost 4 bases at V and 4 bases at J; junction bases unmatched: 8. The length of the CDR3 is 16 residues. The germline CDR1 and CDR2 sequences are SGHRS and YFSETQ. The CDR3 region has the DNA TGCGCCAGCAGCAAAGGCCTGGGACAGGGTAATGAAAAACTGTTTTTT. It specifies CASSKGLGQGNEKLFF. The entire variable domain, with the rest obtained from reference TRBV5-1 and TRBJ1-4, is as follows: KAGVTQTPRYLIKTRGQQVTLSCSPISGHRSVSWYQQTPGQGLQFLFEYFSETQRNKGNFPGRFSGRQFSNSRSEMNVSTLELGDSALYLCASSKGLGQGNEKLFFGSGTQLSVL.

The J gene is TRBJ2-3, the V gene TRBV27; D is ambiguous. CDR3 size: 14 residues. V lost 2 bases and J lost 6, with 12 bases in between. The germline gives CDR1 MNHEY, CDR2 SMNVEV (reference sequence). CDR3 nucleotides: TGTGCCAGCAGTTTACGGACGGCCACGGATACGCAGTATTTT. Protein: CASSLRTATDTQYF.

The chain combines TRBV29-1 with TRBJ1-3; D unresolved. The CDR3 has 13 amino acids. Trimming shortened V by 2 bases and J by 0 bases, and 5 bases separated the two germline ends. Germline assignment: CDR1 SQVTM and CDR2 ANQGSEA. CDR3 region: CSVERDSGNTIYF. CDR3 DNA sequence: TGCAGCGTTGAAAGAGACTCTGGAAACACCATATATTTT. The full variable domain, with the rest looked up from reference TRBV29-1 and TRBJ1-3, is SAVISQKPSRDICQRGTSLTIQCQVDSQVTMMFWYRQQPGQSLTLIATANQGSEATYESGFVIDKFPISRPNLTFSTLTVSNMSPEDSSIYLCSVERDSGNTIYFGEGSWLTVV.

The chain joins TRBV7-2 to TRBJ2-4; D perhaps matches TRBD2 (6 bases). Between the trimmed V and J ends, which lost 5 bases and 3 bases, there was a span of 17 bases. There are 16 residues in the CDR3. Looked up from germline, CDR1 is SGHTA and CDR2 is FQGNSA. This chain's CDR3 is CASSPGGSRGKNIQYF. The CDR3, as DNA: TGTGCCAGCAGCCCCGGGGGTAGCCGGGGCAAAAACATTCAGTACTTC.

The chain is built from TRBV9 and TRBJ1-1, with a weak D call TRBD1 (5 bases). The CDR3 has 15 residues. V lost 4 bases, J lost 2 bases, and 15 bases lay in between. CDR1 is SGDLS and CDR2 is YYNGEE in the germline V gene. CDR3 sequence: CASSSGNRRNTEAFF. CDR3 nucleotide sequence: TGTGCCAGCAGCTCCGGGAACAGGCGTAACACTGAAGCTTTCTTT.

This chain joins TRBV27 and TRBJ1-4; D not certain. In germline, CDR1 is MNHEY, CDR2 SMNVEV (reference sequence). CDR3 length: 13 residues. V lost 3 bases and J 4 bases, leaving 6 bases between the germline ends. In DNA form, the CDR3 reads TGTGCCAGCAGTTTGGTCATTAATGAAAAACTGTTTTTT. As protein: CASSLVINEKLFF.

The rearrangement uses TRBV6-5 and TRBJ1-2; D is uncertain. Trimming shortened V by 7 bases and J by 0 bases, and 15 bases separated the two germline ends. CDR1 MNHEY and CDR2 SVGAGI come from the germline V gene. The CDR3 contains 15 residues. Here the CDR3 DNA reads TGTGCCAGCACCTTACTGACCCAATCTAACTATGGCTACACCTTC. It encodes CASTLLTQSNYGYTF.

This clone has more than one count but fewer than ten. The chain links TRBV6-6 to TRBJ1-2, with TRBD1 as a possible D gene (5 bases). From germline, CDR1 is MNHNY and CDR2 SVGAGI (reference sequence). This CDR3 is 12 amino acids long. The V gene lost 7 bases and the J gene lost 2 bases, with 8 bases spanning the gap. The CDR3 region has the DNA TGTGCCAGCAAGGAGGGGAACTATGGCTACACCTTC. It codes for CASKEGNYGYTF.

The chain couples TRBV14 to TRBJ1-1; no clear D. The CDR3 covers 13 residues. The germline V gene encodes CDR1 SGHDN and CDR2 FVKESK. V was cut by 1 base and J by 6 bases, with 9 bases left in between. The CDR3 DNA reads TGTGCCAGCAGCCAAGTCAGGCAGCCTGAAGCTTTCTTT. Amino acid sequence: CASSQVRQPEAFF.

CDR3 DNA sequence: TGTGCCAGCAGCCAAGGGGGGCCCGGGGAGCTGTTTTTT. Its translation: CASSQGGPGELFF. The rearrangement uses TRBV14 and TRBJ2-2, with D maybe TRBD1 (6 bases). The germline CDR1 and CDR2 sequences are SGHDN and FVKESK. This CDR3 spans 13 amino acids. V lost 1 base to trimming and J lost 6 bases, with 6 bases between them.

This clone appeared once. This chain connects TRBV20-1 to TRBJ1-1; TRBD1 is a possible D gene (6 bases). Germline values: CDR1 DFQATT, CDR2 SNEGSKA (reference sequence). The CDR3 runs 11 residues. The CDR3 bases are TGCAGAGCCGAGGGGGGTAGCGGAGCTTTCTTT. Encoded protein: CRAEGGSGAFF.

The genes are TRBV7-2 and TRBJ2-4, with D tentatively TRBD1 or TRBD2 (5 bases each). This CDR3 comprises 14 residues. Germline CDR1 SGHTA, CDR2 FQGNSA. The CDR3 is CAVGEGTAKNIQYF. As DNA, the CDR3 is TGTGCGGTTGGAGAGGGGACGGCCAAAAACATTCAGTACTTC. Supplemented by reference TRBV7-2 and TRBJ2-4, the full variable domain reads GAGVSQSPSNKVTEKGKDVELRCDPISGHTALYWYRQSLGQGLEFLIYFQGNSAPDKSGLPSDRFSAERTGGSVSTLTIQRTQQEDSAVYLCAVGEGTAKNIQYFGAGTRLSVL.

This clone was recorded a few times. The chain carries TRBV27 and TRBJ1-1; TRBD1 is a possible D gene (5 bases). With 5 bases removed from V and 10 bases from J, the gap between germline ends came to 17 bases. Germline V lookup: CDR1 MNHEY, CDR2 SMNVEV (reference sequence). There are 13 residues in the CDR3. CDR3 residues: CASSPRQTWIAFF. CDR3 coding DNA: TGTGCCAGCAGTCCAAGACAGACTTGGATAGCTTTCTTT.

The chain carries TRBV7-9 and TRBJ1-5; 10 bases are a match to TRBD1. The J segment lost 3 bases and the V segment lost 5 bases, leaving 4 bases of the junction unmatched. Germline V CDR1 and CDR2: SEHNR, FQNEAQ (reference sequence). This CDR3 region has 15 residues. The CDR3: CASSIGTGDNQPQHF. The CDR3 DNA sequence: TGTGCCAGCAGCATCGGGACAGGGGACAATCAGCCCCAGCATTTT. The variable domain in full, completed from reference TRBV7-9 and TRBJ1-5, reads DTGVSQNPRHKITKRGQNVTFRCDPISEHNRLYWYRQTLGQGPEFLTYFQNEAQLEKSRLLSDRFSAERPKGSFSTLEIQRTEQGDSAMYLCASSIGTGDNQPQHFGDGTRLSIL.

This chain joins TRBV2 and TRBJ1-2; TRBD1 matches at 7 bases. From germline, CDR1 is SNHLY and CDR2 FYNNEI. V trimming: 6 bases; J trimming: 0 bases; junction bases outside the gene matches: 1. The CDR3 has 13 residues. CDR3 protein: CASRGTANYGYTF. The CDR3 DNA reads TGTGCCAGCAGGGGGACAGCTAACTATGGCTACACCTTC.

Only a few counts were recorded for this clone. The rearrangement links TRBV6-5 to TRBJ1-5, with TRBD1 matching over 7 bases. The ends lost 5 bases at V and 4 bases at J; junction bases unmatched: 8. The CDR3 totals 15 residues. Germline CDR1 reads MNHEY; CDR2 reads SVGAGI. The CDR3 loop reads CASSIAGGPNQPQHF. The CDR3 DNA follows: TGTGCCAGCAGTATAGCAGGGGGTCCTAATCAGCCCCAGCATTTT.

CDR3 sequence: CASSPQGGNQPQHF. The CDR3 DNA reads as TGTGCCAGCAGCCCCCAGGGGGGCAATCAGCCCCAGCATTTT. The J gene is TRBJ1-5, the V gene TRBV7-9; 7 bases agree with TRBD1. The V gene's germline CDR1 is SEHNR and CDR2 FQNEAQ (reference sequence). Losses at the gene ends were 5 bases for V and 2 bases for J; bases not matched to a gene: 3. The CDR3 runs 14 residues.

This clone appeared once. The chain couples TRBV7-9 to TRBJ1-4; TRBD1 agrees at 7 bases. V gave up 8 bases and J gave up 6 bases; unmatched junction bases: 18. This CDR3 has 17 residues. Germline V gene data show CDR1 as SEHNR and CDR2 as FQNEAQ (reference sequence). The CDR3 protein is CASPPGQSGGRDEKLFF. The CDR3 DNA reads as TGTGCCAGCCCCCCCGGGCAGTCAGGGGGTCGCGATGAAAAACTGTTTTTT.

The rearrangement joins TRBV6-4 to TRBJ2-2; D uncertain. V lost 0 bases and J lost 6, with 8 bases in between. The CDR3 extends over 14 amino acids. Germline lookup yields CDR1 MRHNA and CDR2 SNTAGT. CDR3: CASSDSGIAGELFF. DNA for the CDR3: TGTGCCAGCAGTGACTCTGGGATAGCCGGGGAGCTGTTTTTT.

The table lists this clone with a few counts. J is TRBJ1-6 and V is TRBV19; 7 positions agree with TRBD1. This CDR3 has 16 residues. V gave up 6 bases and J gave up 7 bases; unmatched junction bases: 12. Germline V gene sequence: CDR1 LNHDA, CDR2 SQIVND (reference sequence). In DNA form, the CDR3 reads TGTGCCAGTAGCTCGACAGGGCGGCTCCTGAATTCACCCCTCCACTTT. It is translated as CASSSTGRLLNSPLHF.

This chain links TRBV5-4 with TRBJ2-3; 9 nucleotides match TRBD2. The CDR3 spans 16 residues. Germline loops: CDR1 SGHNT, CDR2 YYREEE (reference sequence). J was trimmed by 4 bases and V by 6 bases; bases with no gene match: 12. CDR3 amino acids: CASNQGGAGGADTQYF. The CDR3 nucleotides are TGTGCCAGCAACCAAGGGGGAGCGGGGGGCGCAGATACGCAGTATTTT. The whole variable domain, remainder taken from reference TRBV5-4 and TRBJ2-3, is ETGVTQSPTHLIKTRGQQVTLRCSSQSGHNTVSWYQQALGQGPQFIFQYYREEENGRGNFPPRFSGLQFPNYSSELNVNALELDDSALYLCASNQGGAGGADTQYFGPGTRLTVL.

The rearrangement uses TRBV7-3 and TRBJ1-1; D call uncertain. V dropped 5 bases and J dropped 0 bases, with 13 bases sitting between them. Germline CDR1 SGHTA, CDR2 FQGTGA. The CDR3 length is 15 residues. The CDR3 region has the DNA TGTGCCAGCAGCCCAGAGGCCCGGATGAACACTGAAGCTTTCTTT. Its translation is CASSPEARMNTEAFF.

The J gene is TRBJ1-5, the V gene TRBV2, with TRBD1 as a possible D gene (5 bases). Trimming took 7 bases from V and 6 from J, leaving 22 bases between them. Germline V gene sequence: CDR1 SNHLY, CDR2 FYNNEI. CDR3 length: 16 amino acids. As DNA, the CDR3 is TGTGCCAGCAATGAGGGCAGGGCGGTTGGAAGTCAGCCCCAGCATTTT. Its protein is CASNEGRAVGSQPQHF.

This rearrangement joins TRBV5-5 to TRBJ2-1; TRBD1 aligns across 7 bases. The CDR3 is 16 residues long. Germline V gene data show CDR1 as SGHKS and CDR2 as YYEKEE (reference sequence). With V trimmed by 1 base and J by 4 bases, 8 bases remained unmatched. CDR3 amino acids: CASSLRRQGDYNEQFF. DNA of the CDR3: TGTGCCAGCAGCTTGCGAAGACAGGGCGATTACAATGAGCAGTTCTTC.

The J gene is TRBJ1-4, the V gene TRBV5-1; 7 bases line up with TRBD1. With V trimmed by 1 base and J by 7 bases, 4 bases remained unmatched. The V gene's germline CDR1 is SGHRS and CDR2 YFSETQ. This CDR3 comprises 14 residues. In nucleotides, the CDR3 is TGCGCCAGCAGCTTGTGGGACAGTAGTGAAAAACTGTTTTTT. Protein product: CASSLWDSSEKLFF.